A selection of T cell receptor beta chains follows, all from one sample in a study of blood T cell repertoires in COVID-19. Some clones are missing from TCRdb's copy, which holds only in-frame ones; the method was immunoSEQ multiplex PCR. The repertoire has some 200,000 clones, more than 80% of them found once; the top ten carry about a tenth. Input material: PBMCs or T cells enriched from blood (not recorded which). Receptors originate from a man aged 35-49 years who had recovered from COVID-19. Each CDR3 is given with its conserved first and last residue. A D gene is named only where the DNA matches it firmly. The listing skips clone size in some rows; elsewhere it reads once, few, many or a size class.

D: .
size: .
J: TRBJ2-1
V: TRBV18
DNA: TGTGCCAGCTCACCACCGGCGAAAGGGGATGAGCAGTTCTTC
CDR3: CASSPPAKGDEQFF

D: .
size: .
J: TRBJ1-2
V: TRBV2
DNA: TGTGCCAGCACCTCCAGGGAGGGTTACACCTTC
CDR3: CASTSREGYTF

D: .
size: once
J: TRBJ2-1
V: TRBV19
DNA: TGTGCCAGTAGTATCAGGGTCCGAACCAACAATGAGCAGTTCTTC
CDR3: CASSIRVRTNNEQFF

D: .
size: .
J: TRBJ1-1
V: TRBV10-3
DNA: TGTGCCATCAGTGACACAGCCTACACTGAAGCTTTCTTT
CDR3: CAISDTAYTEAFF

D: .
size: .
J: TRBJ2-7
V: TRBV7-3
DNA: TGTGCCAGCAGCTTCGGGTTTTCGGCGGTCGAGCAGTACTTC
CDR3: CASSFGFSAVEQYF

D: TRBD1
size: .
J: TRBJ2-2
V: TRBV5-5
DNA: TGTGCCAGCAGCCCTCGGACAGGGTACACCGGGGAGCTGTTTTTT
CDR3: CASSPRTGYTGELFF

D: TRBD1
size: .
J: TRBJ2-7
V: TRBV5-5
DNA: TGTGCCAGCAGCTTGGATCAGGGGGCGAACGAGCAGTACTTC
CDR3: CASSLDQGANEQYF

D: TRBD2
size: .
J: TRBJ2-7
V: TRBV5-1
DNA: TGCGCCAGCAGCCCCACGGGGGGCTACGAGCAGTACTTC
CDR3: CASSPTGGYEQYF

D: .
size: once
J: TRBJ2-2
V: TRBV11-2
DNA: TGTGCCAGCAGCCCCCAAGCAAACACCGGGGAGCTGTTTTTT
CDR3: CASSPQANTGELFF

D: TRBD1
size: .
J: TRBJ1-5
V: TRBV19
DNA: TGTGCCAGTAGCCGGGCCGGGACAGGGAGTCAGCCCCAGCATTTT
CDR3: CASSRAGTGSQPQHF

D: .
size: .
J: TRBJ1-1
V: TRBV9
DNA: TGTGCCAGCAGCGCCGGGAGAAGGGGCCCTGAAGCTTTCTTT
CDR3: CASSAGRRGPEAFF

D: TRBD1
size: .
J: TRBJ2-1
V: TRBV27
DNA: TGTGCCAGCAGTTTATCGCAGGGGGTGGGTGAGCAGTTCTTC
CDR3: CASSLSQGVGEQFF

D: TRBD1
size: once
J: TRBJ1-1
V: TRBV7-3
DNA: TGTGCCAGCAGCTTTTCTCAGACAGGGGGAGAAGCTTTCTTT
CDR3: CASSFSQTGGEAFF

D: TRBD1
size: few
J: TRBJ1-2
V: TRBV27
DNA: TGTGCCAGCAGCCGAGGACAGGGCAATGGCTACACCTTC
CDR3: CASSRGQGNGYTF

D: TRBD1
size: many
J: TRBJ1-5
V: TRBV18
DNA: TGTGCCAGCTCGCCGGGACAGGGTATGGGGAATCAGCCCCAGCATTTT
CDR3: CASSPGQGMGNQPQHF

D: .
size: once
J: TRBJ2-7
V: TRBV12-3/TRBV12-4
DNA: TGTGCCAGCAGTTTACGAGGCGAGCAGTACTTC
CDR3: CASSLRGEQYF

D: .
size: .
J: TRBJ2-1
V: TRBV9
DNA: TGTGCCAGCGGTCGGGGGTCTCATGAGCAGTTCTTC
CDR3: CASGRGSHEQFF

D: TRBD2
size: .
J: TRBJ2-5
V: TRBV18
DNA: TGTGCCAGCTCACCTCTAGCGGGAGATTCGGAGACCCAGTACTTC
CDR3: CASSPLAGDSETQYF

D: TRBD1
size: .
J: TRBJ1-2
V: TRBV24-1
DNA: TGTGCCACCAGTGATTCCCCTGCAGGGGGTCGGAATGGCTACACCTTC
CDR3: CATSDSPAGGRNGYTF

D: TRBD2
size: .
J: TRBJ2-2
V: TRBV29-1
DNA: TGCAGCGGACTAGCGGGTTCCTCGAACACCGGGGAGCTGTTTTTT
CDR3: CSGLAGSSNTGELFF

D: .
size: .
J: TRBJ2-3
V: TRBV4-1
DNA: TGCGCCAGCAGCCAAGCAACAGATACGCAGTATTTT
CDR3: CASSQATDTQYF

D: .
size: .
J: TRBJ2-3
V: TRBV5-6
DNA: TGTGCCAGCAGCTTCCAGGGTCCGGATACGCAGTATTTT
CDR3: CASSFQGPDTQYF

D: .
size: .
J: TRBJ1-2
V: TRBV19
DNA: TGTGCCAGTAGAACGGGACACGAACACTATGGCTACACCTTC
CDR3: CASRTGHEHYGYTF

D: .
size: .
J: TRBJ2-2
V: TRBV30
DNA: TGTGCCTGGAGACGGCTAGCTGGGACCGGGGAGCTGTTTTTT
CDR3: CAWRRLAGTGELFF

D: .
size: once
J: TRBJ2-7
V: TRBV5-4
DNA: TGTGCCAGCAGCTTGATGAGTTCGGGTTCCGAGCAGTACTTC
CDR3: CASSLMSSGSEQYF

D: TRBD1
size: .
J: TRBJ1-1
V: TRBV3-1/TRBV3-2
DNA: TGTGCCAGCAGCCAACGTCGGACAGGGTCTGAAAACACTGAAGCTTTCTTT
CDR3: CASSQRRTGSENTEAFF

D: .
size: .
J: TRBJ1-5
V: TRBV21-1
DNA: TGTGCCAGCCAGGACAGGCACAATCAGCCCCAGCATTTT
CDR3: CASQDRHNQPQHF

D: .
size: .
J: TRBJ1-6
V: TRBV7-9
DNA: TGTGCCAGCAGCTTAGATGGGGCCTCACCCCTCCACTTT
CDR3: CASSLDGASPLHF

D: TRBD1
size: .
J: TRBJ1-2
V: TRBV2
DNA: TGTGCCAGCAGGGACAGGGGTAACTATGGCTACACCTTC
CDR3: CASRDRGNYGYTF

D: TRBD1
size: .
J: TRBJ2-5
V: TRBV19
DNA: TGTGCCAGTAGTATACCGGGACAGAAAGAGACCCAGTACTTC
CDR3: CASSIPGQKETQYF

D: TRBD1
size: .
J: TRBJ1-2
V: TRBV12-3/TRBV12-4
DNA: TGTGCCAGCAGCCGACAGGGTAACTATGGCTACACCTTC
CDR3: CASSRQGNYGYTF

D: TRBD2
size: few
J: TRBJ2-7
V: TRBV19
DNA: TGTGCCAGTAGTAGCCGGACTAGCGGGAGGTCCTACGAGCAGTACTTC
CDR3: CASSSRTSGRSYEQYF

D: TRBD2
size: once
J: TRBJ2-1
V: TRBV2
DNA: TGTGCCACCTCTCCAGCGGGAGGGCCGAATGAGCAGTTCTTC
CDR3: CATSPAGGPNEQFF

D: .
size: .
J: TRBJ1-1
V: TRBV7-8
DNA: TGTGCCAGCAGCTTAGTGGGGTCCCTTACAGGGATGAACACTGAAGCTTTCTTT
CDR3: CASSLVGSLTGMNTEAFF

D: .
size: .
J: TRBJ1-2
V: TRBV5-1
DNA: TGCGCCAGCAGCTTCTCCGGGGGCTATGGCTACACCTTC
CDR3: CASSFSGGYGYTF

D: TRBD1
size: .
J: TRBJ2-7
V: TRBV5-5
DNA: TGTGCCAGCAGCTTGGAGGGGGCTCCCTACGAGCAGTACTTC
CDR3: CASSLEGAPYEQYF

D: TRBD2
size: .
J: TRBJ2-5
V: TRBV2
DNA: TGTGCCAGCAGTGAAGAGGGAGCGGCCCGAGCGGGGGCCCAGTACTTC
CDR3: CASSEEGAARAGAQYF

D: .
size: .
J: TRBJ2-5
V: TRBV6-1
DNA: TGTGCCAGCAGTGAAGCGAAGGGAAGCGGGGAGACCCAGTACTTC
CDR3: CASSEAKGSGETQYF

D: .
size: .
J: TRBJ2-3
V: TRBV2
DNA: TGTGCCAGCCGACGACTCCCAGATACGCAGTATTTT
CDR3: CASRRLPDTQYF

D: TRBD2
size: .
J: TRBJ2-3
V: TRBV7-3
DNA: TGTGCCAGCAGCTCCGGACTAGCGGGGGATCGTAGTACGCAGTATTTT
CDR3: CASSSGLAGDRSTQYF

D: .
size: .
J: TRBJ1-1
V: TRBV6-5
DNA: TGTGCCAGCAGTCCCCGGGGGGGGAACACTGAAGCTTTCTTT
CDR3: CASSPRGGNTEAFF

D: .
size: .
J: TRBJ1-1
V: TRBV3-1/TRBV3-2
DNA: TGTGCCAGCAGCCAAGAGAGGGTCCGGAACACTGAAGCTTTCTTT
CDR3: CASSQERVRNTEAFF

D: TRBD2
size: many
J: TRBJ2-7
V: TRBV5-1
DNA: TGCGCCAGCAGCGCGGGGACTAGCGGGAGTGGAGAGCAGTACTTC
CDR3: CASSAGTSGSGEQYF

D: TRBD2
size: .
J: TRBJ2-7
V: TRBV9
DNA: TGTGCCAGCAGCTTTCGACTAGCGGGAGCTTCCGAGCAGTACTTC
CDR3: CASSFRLAGASEQYF

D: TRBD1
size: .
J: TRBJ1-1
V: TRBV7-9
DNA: TGTGCCAGCAGCCTCGGACAGGCGCACACTGAAGCTTTCTTT
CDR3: CASSLGQAHTEAFF

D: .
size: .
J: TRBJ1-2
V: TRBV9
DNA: TGTGCCAGCAGCGTAGGGACTTACTATGGCTACACCTTC
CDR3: CASSVGTYYGYTF

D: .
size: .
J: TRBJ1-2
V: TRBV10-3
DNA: TGTGCCATCAGTTCGGGGGATGGCTACACCTTC
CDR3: CAISSGDGYTF

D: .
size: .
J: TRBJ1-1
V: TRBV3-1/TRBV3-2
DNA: TGTGCCAGCGGTAAATCCGTGGCCGCTTTCTTT
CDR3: CASGKSVAAFF

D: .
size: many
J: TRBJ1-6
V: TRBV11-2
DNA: TGTGCCAGCAGCTTAGGGGCGATGAATTCACCCCTCCACTTT
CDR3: CASSLGAMNSPLHF

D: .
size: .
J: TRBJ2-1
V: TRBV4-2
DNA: TGTGCCAGCAGCCAAGGACGGGTTAGTGGAGATAACTACAATGAGCAGTTCTTC
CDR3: CASSQGRVSGDNYNEQFF

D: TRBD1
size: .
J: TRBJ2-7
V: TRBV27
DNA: TGTGCCAGCAGTCCCTGGACAGGGCTTAACTACGAGCAGTACTTC
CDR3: CASSPWTGLNYEQYF

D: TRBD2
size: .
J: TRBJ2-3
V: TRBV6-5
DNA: TGTGCCAGCAGCGCGACTAGCGGGATCACAGATACGCAGTATTTT
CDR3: CASSATSGITDTQYF

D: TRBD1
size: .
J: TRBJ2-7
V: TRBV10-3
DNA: TGTGCCACCGCGACCCAGGGGGCGAGCGAGCAGTACTTC
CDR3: CATATQGASEQYF

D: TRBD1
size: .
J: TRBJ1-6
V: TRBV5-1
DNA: TGCGCCAGCAGCCCCTCCAATACAGGGGGTAATTCACCCCTCCACTTT
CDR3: CASSPSNTGGNSPLHF

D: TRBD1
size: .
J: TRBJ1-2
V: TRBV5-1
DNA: TGCGCCAGCAGCTTGTCGACAGGGGGCTCTGGCTACACCTTC
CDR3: CASSLSTGGSGYTF

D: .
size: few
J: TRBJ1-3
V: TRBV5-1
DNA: TGCGCCAGCAGCTTGGATGCGGCTTTCTCTGGAAACACCATATATTTT
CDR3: CASSLDAAFSGNTIYF

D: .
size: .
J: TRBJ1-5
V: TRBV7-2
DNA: TGTGCCAGCACCACTGATAGCAATCAGCCCCAGCATTTT
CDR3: CASTTDSNQPQHF

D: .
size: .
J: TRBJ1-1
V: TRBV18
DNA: TGTGCCAGCTCACCACGTAACGACAAGAACACTGAAGCTTTCTTT
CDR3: CASSPRNDKNTEAFF

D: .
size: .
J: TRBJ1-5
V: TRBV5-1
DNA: TGCGCCAGCAGCTTGGGCAGTGCCCGGGGGAGCAATCAGCCCCAGCATTTT
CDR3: CASSLGSARGSNQPQHF